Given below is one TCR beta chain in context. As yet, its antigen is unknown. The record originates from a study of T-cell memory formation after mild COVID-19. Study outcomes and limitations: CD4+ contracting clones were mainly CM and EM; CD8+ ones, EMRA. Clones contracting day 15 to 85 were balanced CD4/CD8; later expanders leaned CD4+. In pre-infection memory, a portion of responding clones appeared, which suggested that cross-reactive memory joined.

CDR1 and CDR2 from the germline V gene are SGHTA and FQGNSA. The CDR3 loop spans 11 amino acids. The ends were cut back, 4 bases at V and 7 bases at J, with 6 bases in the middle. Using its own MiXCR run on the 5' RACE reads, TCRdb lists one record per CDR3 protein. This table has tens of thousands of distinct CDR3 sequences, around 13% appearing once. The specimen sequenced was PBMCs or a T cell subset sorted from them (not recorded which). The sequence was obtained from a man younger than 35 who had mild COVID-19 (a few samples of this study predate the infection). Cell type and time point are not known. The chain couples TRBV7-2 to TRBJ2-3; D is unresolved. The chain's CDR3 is CASSWANTQYF. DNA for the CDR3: TGTGCCAGCAGCTGGGCCAATACGCAGTATTTT.